The source of this TCR beta chain is a study of vaccination and CD4 T cells after COVID-19. Overall study context: Six males and four females, two Hispanic, made up the convalescents.

Per germline, CDR1 SGHNT and CDR2 YENEEA. The CDR3 spans 12 residues. V lost 1 base and J lost 6, with 4 bases in between. Sequenced with the Oncomine TCR Beta short-read assay was DNA taken from cultured CD4+ T cells. MiXCR, run by TCRdb on the PCR reads, gives a single entry per CDR3 protein. The sample includes fewer than 11,000 distinct CDR3 sequences, around 28% of them seen just once. Treatment here: approximately 10-day PBMC culture with coronavirus spike peptide pools or control peptides (ViraFEST assay). ViraFEST sequenced TCRs after peptide-pool expansion of antigen-specific T cells. Wells contained two million PBMCs each, and these were cultured with 8.5 to 10 IU/ml IL-2 and about 11 ug/ml peptide pools. With fresh IL-2 medium, half the medium was replaced on days 3 and 7. For this clonotype: The target antigen is unknown.

The V call is TRBV11-3, the J call TRBJ2-1, with no clear D. The sequences come from CD4+ T cells from blood, cultured in vitro, collected before SARS-CoV-2 vaccination. The TCR originated in a human donor who received a COVID-19 vaccine. The CDR3 region is CASSLGLNEQFF. CDR3 DNA: TGTGCCAGCAGCTTAGGGCTCAATGAGCAGTTCTTC. Looking up the rest from reference TRBV11-3 and TRBJ2-1 gives the full variable domain: EAGVVQSPRYKIIEKKQPVAFWCNPISGHNTLYWYLQNLGQGPELLIRYENEEAVDDSQLPKDRFSAERLKGVDSTLKIQPAELGDSAVYLCASSLGLNEQFFGPGTRLTVL.